This TCR beta chain appears in the sequencing data of a study of cytomegalovirus exposure and HLA in healthy donors. The assay was immunoSEQ multiplex PCR, and TCRdb's table has in-frame clones only and misses some. The repertoire holds some 200,000 clones, approximately 80% seen once, with around 15% in the top ten. Study-wide points: Researchers catalogued 164 TCR beta chains as cytomegalovirus-associated. Among TCR sequences, most were rare, though some public TCRs appeared in many donors.

As for this clone: Antigen unknown.

Specimen: PBMCs. The receptor's source is a woman aged 25 to 45 in good health and CMV-seropositive.

The CDR3 sequence: CSVDNQGHEQFF. The CDR3 bases are TGCAGCGTTGATAATCAGGGGCATGAGCAGTTCTTC. The V call is TRBV29-1, the J call TRBJ2-1; weak D call: TRBD1 (6 bases). The germline V gene encodes CDR1 SQVTM and CDR2 ANQGSEA. This CDR3 has 12 residues. V was cut by 3 bases and J by 8 bases, with 11 bases left in between.